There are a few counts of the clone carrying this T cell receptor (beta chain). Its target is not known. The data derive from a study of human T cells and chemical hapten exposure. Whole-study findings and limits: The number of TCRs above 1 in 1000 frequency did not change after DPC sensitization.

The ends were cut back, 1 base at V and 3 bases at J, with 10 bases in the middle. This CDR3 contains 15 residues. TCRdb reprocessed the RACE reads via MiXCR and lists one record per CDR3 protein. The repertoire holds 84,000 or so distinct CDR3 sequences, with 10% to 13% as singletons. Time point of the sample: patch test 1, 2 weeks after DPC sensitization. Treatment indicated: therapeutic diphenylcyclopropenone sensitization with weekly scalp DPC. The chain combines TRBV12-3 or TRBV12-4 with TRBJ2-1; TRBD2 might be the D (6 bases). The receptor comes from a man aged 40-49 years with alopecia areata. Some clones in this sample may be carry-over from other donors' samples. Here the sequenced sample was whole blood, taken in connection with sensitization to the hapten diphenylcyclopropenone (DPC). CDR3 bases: TGTGCCAGCAGTTTAGACACGGGAGTCTACAATGAGCAGTTCTTC. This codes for CASSLDTGVYNEQFF.